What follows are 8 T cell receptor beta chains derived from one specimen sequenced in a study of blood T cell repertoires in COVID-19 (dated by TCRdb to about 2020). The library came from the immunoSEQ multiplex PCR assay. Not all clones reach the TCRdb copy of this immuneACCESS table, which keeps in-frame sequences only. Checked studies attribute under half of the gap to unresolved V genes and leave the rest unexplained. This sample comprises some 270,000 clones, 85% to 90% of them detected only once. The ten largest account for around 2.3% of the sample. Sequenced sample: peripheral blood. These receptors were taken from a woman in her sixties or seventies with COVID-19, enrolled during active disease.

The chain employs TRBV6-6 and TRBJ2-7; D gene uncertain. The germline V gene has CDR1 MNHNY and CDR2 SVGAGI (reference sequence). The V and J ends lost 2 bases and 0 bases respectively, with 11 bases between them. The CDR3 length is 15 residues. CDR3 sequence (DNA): TGTGCCAGCAGTTACGACCTGGGCATCTCCTACGAGCAGTACTTC. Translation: CASSYDLGISYEQYF.

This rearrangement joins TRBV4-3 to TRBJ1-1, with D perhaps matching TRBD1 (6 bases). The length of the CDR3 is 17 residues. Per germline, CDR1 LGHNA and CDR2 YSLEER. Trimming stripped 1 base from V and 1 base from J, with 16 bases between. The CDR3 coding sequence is TGCGCCAGCAGCCAAGGGCCCGGCAGGGGTAAGAACACTGAAGCTTTCTTT. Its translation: CASSQGPGRGKNTEAFF.

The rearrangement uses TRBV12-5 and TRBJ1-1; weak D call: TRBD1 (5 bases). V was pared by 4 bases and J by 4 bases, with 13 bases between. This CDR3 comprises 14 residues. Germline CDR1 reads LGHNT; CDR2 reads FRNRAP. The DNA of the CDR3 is TGTGCTAGTGGTTCACCGGGACTCACCACTGAAGCTTTCTTT. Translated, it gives CASGSPGLTTEAFF.

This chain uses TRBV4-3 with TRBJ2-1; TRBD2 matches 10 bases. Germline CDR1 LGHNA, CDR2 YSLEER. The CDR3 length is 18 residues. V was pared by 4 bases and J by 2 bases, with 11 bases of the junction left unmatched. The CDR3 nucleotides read TGCGCCAGCAGCCTCCGCAGGGCTAGCGGGGGAACCTACAATGAGCAGTTCTTC. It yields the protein CASSLRRASGGTYNEQFF.

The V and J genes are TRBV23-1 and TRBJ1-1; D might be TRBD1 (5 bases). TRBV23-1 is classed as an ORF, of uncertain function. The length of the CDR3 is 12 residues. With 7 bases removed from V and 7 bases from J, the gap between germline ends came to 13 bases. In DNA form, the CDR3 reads TGCGCCAGCATCCAGGGTAACTTTGAAGCTTTCTTT. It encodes CASIQGNFEAFF.

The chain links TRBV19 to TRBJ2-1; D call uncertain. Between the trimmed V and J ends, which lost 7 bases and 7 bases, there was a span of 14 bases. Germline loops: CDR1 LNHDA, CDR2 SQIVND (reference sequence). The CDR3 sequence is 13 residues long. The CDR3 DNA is TGTGCCAGTAAGCATCTCTTTAAGAATGAGCAGTTCTTC. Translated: CASKHLFKNEQFF.

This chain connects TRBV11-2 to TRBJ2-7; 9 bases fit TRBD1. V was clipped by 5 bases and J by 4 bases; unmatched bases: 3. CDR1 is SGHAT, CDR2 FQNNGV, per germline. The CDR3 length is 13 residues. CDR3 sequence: CASSETGGYEQYF. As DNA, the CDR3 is TGTGCCAGCAGCGAGACAGGGGGATACGAGCAGTACTTC.

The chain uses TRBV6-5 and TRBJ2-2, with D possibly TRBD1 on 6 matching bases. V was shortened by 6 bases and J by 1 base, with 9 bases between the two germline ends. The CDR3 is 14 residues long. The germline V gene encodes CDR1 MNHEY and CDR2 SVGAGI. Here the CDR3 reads CASRDRKNTGELFF. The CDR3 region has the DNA TGTGCCAGCAGAGACAGGAAGAACACCGGGGAGCTGTTTTTT.